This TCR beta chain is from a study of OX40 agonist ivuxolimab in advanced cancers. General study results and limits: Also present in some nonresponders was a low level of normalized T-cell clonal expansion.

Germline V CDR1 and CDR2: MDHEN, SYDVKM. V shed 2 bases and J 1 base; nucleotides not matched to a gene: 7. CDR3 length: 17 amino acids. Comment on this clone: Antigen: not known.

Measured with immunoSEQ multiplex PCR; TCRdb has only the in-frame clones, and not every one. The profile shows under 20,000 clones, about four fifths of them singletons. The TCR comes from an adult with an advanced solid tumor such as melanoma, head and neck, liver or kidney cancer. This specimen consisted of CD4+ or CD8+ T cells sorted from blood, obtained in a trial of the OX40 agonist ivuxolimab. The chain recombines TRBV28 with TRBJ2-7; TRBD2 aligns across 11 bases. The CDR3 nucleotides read TGTGCCAGCAGTTTAAAACTAGCGGGAGAGGCGTCCTACGAGCAGTACTTC. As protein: CASSLKLAGEASYEQYF. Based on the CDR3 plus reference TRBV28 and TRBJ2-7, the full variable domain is DVKVTQSSRYLVKRTGEKVFLECVQDMDHENMFWYRQDPGLGLRLIYFSYDVKMKEKGDIPEGYSVSREKKERFSLILESASTNQTSMYLCASSLKLAGEASYEQYFGPGTRLTVT.